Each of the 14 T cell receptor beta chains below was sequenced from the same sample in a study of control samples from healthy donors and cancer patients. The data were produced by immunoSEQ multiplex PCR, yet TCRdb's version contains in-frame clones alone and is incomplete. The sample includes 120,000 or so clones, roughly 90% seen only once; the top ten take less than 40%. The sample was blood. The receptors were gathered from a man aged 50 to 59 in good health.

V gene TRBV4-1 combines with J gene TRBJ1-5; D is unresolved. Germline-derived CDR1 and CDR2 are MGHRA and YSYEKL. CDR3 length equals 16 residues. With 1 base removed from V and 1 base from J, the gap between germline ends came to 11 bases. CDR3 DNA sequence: TGCGCCAGCAGCCAAGTGGACCAGTTGAGCAATCAGCCCCAGCATTTT. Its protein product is CASSQVDQLSNQPQHF.

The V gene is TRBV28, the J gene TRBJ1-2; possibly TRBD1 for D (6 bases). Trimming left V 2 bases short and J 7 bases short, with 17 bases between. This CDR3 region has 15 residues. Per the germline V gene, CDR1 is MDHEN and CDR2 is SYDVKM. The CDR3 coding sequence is TGTGCCAGCAGTTTAGAATGGGCAGGGGATTCTGGCTACACCTTC. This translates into CASSLEWAGDSGYTF.

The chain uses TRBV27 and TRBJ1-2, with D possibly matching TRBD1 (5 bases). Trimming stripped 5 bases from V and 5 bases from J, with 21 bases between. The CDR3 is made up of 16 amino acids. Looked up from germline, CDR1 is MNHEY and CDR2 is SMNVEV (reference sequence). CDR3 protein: CASSPRGDRNFYGYTF. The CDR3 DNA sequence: TGTGCCAGCAGTCCTAGAGGGGATAGAAACTTTTATGGCTACACCTTC.

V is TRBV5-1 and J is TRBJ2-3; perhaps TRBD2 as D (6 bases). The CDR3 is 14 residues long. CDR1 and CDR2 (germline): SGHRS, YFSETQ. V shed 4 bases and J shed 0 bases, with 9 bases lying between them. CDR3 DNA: TGCGCCAGCAGCCGTGGGGGGAGCACAGATACGCAGTATTTT. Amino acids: CASSRGGSTDTQYF.

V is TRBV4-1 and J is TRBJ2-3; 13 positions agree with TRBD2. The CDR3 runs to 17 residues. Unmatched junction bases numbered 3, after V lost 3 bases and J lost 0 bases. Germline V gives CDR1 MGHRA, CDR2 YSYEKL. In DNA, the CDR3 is TGCGCCAGCAGCCACCTGGGACTAGCGGGGAGCACAGATACGCAGTATTTT. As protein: CASSHLGLAGSTDTQYF.

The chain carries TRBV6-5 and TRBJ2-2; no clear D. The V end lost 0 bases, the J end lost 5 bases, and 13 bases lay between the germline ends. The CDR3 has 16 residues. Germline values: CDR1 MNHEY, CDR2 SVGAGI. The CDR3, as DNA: TGTGCCAGCAGTTACTCTATTAACAGTAGAACCGGGGAGCTGTTTTTT. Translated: CASSYSINSRTGELFF.

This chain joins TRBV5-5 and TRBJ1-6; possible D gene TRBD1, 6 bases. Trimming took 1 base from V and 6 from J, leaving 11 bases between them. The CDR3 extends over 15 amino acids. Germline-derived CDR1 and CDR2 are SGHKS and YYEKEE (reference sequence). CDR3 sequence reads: CASSLQGFINSPLHF. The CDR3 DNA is TGTGCCAGCAGCTTGCAGGGGTTTATTAATTCACCCCTCCACTTT.

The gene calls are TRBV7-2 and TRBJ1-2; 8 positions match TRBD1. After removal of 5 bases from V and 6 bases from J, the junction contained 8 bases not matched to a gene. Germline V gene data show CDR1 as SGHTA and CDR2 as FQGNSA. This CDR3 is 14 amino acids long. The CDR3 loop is CASSPQTGGDGYTF. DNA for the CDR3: TGTGCCAGCAGCCCACAAACAGGGGGGGATGGCTACACCTTC.

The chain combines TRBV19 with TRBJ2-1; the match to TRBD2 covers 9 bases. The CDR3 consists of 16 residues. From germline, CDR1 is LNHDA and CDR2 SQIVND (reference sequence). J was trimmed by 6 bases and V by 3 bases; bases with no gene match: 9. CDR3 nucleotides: TGTGCCAGTAGTATTAGTTGGCTAGCGGGGACCAATGAGCAGTTCTTC. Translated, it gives CASSISWLAGTNEQFF.

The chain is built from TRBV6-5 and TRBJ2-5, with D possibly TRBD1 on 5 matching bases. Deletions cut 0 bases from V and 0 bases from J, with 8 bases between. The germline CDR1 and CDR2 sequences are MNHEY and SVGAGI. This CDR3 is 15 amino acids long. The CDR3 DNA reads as TGTGCCAGCAGTTACTCGACAGAATACCAAGAGACCCAGTACTTC. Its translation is CASSYSTEYQETQYF.

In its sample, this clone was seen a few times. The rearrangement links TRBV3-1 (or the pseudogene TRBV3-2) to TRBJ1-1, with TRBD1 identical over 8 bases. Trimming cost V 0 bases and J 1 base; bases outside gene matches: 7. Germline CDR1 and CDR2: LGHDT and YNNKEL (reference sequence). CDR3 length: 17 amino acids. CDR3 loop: CASSQDSTGGRNTEAFF. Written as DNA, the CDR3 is TGTGCCAGCAGCCAAGATTCCACAGGGGGAAGGAACACTGAAGCTTTCTTT.

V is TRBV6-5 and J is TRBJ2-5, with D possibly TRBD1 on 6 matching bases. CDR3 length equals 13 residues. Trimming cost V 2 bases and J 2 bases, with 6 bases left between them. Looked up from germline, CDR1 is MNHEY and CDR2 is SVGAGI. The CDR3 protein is CASSYRGQETQYF. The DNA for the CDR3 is TGTGCCAGCAGTTACAGGGGGCAAGAGACCCAGTACTTC.

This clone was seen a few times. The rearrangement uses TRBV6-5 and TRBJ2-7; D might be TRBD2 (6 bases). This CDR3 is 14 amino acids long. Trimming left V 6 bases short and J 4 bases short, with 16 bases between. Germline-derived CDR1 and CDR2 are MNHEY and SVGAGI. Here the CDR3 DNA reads TGTGCCAGCAGACGAACCGGGGGTCCATACGAGCAGTACTTC. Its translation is CASRRTGGPYEQYF.

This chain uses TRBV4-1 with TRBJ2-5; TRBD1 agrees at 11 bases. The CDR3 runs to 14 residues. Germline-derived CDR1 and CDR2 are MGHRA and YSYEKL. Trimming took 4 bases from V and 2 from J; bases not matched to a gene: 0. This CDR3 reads CASSRDRGQETQYF. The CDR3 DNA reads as TGCGCCAGCAGCCGGGACAGGGGGCAAGAGACCCAGTACTTC.